This entry lists 8 T cell receptor beta chains sequenced from one sample in a study of blood T cells in healthy people across ages. Together with a sample-barcoded 5' primer, a J-beta primer mix was included in a second PCR lasting 7 to 11 cycles. TCRdb re-called the 5' RACE reads through MiXCR, storing one row per CDR3 protein. The table records 1 million to 1.2 million distinct CDR3 sequences, more than 30% of them present only once. Sequencing used blood. These receptors all stem from a man between 18 and 35 years old in good health.

The chain combines TRBV7-9 with TRBJ1-2; D unresolved. Trimming took off 3 bases at V and 5 bases at J, with 16 bases between the two ends. The germline gives CDR1 SEHNR, CDR2 FQNEAQ (reference sequence). This CDR3 is 15 amino acids long. The chain's CDR3 is CASSFYSDNPYGYTF. CDR3 sequence (DNA): TGTGCCAGCAGCTTTTACTCTGACAATCCGTATGGCTACACCTTC.

CDR3 sequence reads: CASSQPGQKNTGELFF. The CDR3 nucleotides are TGTGCCAGCAGCCAACCGGGACAGAAGAACACCGGGGAGCTGTTTTTT. The chain carries TRBV7-9 and TRBJ2-2; TRBD1 matches 7 bases. Germline V lookup: CDR1 SEHNR, CDR2 FQNEAQ (reference sequence). V trimming: 5 bases; J trimming: 1 base; junction bases outside the gene matches: 7. There are 16 residues in the CDR3.

This clonotype was observed a handful of times. This chain uses TRBV14 with TRBJ2-5; perhaps TRBD2 as D (5 bases). Trimming cost V 5 bases and J 2 bases, with 12 bases left between them. Looked up from germline, CDR1 is SGHDN and CDR2 is FVKESK. This CDR3 region has 14 residues. In DNA, the CDR3 is TGTGCCAGCAGCAAACGGGAACTTCAAGAGACCCAGTACTTC. This encodes CASSKRELQETQYF.

The CDR3 DNA reads as TGTGCCAGCACCCTCACAGGGACTTCACCCCTCCACTTT. Protein product: CASTLTGTSPLHF. The V and J genes are TRBV7-2 and TRBJ1-6, with a possible D match to TRBD1 (6 bases). Looked up from germline, CDR1 is SGHTA and CDR2 is FQGNSA. The CDR3 has 13 amino acids. V was shortened by 7 bases and J by 9 bases, with 13 bases between the two germline ends.

The sample holds a few counts of this clonotype. The rearrangement uses TRBV12-3 or TRBV12-4 and TRBJ2-3, with D possibly TRBD2 on 6 matching bases. The CDR3 sequence is 14 residues long. The V and J ends lost 6 bases and 6 bases respectively, with 16 bases between them. CDR3 bases: TGTGCCAGCAGCGACCGGGACTCTTCGGATACGCAGTATTTT. Amino acids: CASSDRDSSDTQYF.

The rearrangement links TRBV27 to TRBJ2-3; weak D call: TRBD2 (5 bases). The CDR3 is made up of 15 amino acids. Germline CDR1 reads MNHEY; CDR2 reads SMNVEV (reference sequence). Trimming removed 0 bases from V and 2 bases from J, with 9 bases in between. This CDR3 reads CASSLSPGSTDTQYF. The CDR3, as DNA: TGTGCCAGCAGTTTATCACCGGGGTCCACAGATACGCAGTATTTT.

This clonotype showed up just a few times. V is TRBV27 and J is TRBJ2-1; the D gene is possibly TRBD2 (6 bases). The CDR3 spans 13 residues. CDR1 and CDR2 from the germline V gene are MNHEY and SMNVEV (reference sequence). V lost 8 bases to trimming and J lost 7 bases, with 15 bases between them. CDR3 sequence: CASGVNGGNEQFF. The CDR3 DNA follows: TGTGCCAGCGGTGTAAATGGGGGGAATGAGCAGTTCTTC.

V usage is TRBV3-1 and J usage is TRBJ2-2; TRBD2 matches at 9 bases. Germline assignment: CDR1 LGHDT and CDR2 YNNKEL (reference sequence). V dropped 4 bases and J dropped 5; count of bases not matched to a gene: 11. This CDR3 has 17 amino acids. The CDR3 here is CASSLLLAGPSTGELFF. The CDR3 DNA reads TGTGCCAGCAGCCTACTACTAGCGGGTCCTTCGACCGGGGAGCTGTTTTTT.